A single sample gave rise to the 18 T cell receptor beta chains below, sequenced in a study of T cells in Graves' hyperthyroidism and ophthalmopathy. TCR beta CDR3 region amplification was performed from RNA transcripts. When the TCR CDR3 underwent first-round RT-PCR, the HTBI primer set was used. TCRdb fed the multiplex PCR reads into MiXCR, producing one record per CDR3 protein. The sample yields 600,000 to 700,000 distinct CDR3 sequences, over 12% seen once. Sequences were obtained from blood. These receptors all stem from a woman between 35 and 50 years old with Graves' ophthalmopathy.

This clonotype was recorded many times. The chain joins TRBV6-2 or TRBV6-3 to TRBJ1-1; 7 bases map to TRBD1. The CDR3 runs to 14 residues. Unmatched junction bases numbered 3, after V lost 5 bases and J lost 0 bases. The V gene's germline CDR1 is MNHEY and CDR2 SVGEGT. Here the CDR3 reads CASSTGALNTEAFF. The CDR3 region has the DNA TGTGCCAGCAGTACAGGGGCTTTGAACACTGAAGCTTTCTTT.

This clonotype was observed a few times. CDR3 in amino acids: CASSPRTNYEQYF. DNA of the CDR3: TGTGCCAGCAGCCCGAGGACTAACTACGAGCAGTACTTC. The V gene is TRBV7-9, the J gene TRBJ2-7, with a possible D match to TRBD2 (6 bases). In germline, CDR1 is SEHNR, CDR2 FQNEAQ (reference sequence). This CDR3 has 13 amino acids. V was pared by 5 bases and J by 3 bases, with 11 bases between.

For this clonotype: This sequence may be a read error, since a much larger clone differs from it by one base. The chain links TRBV3-1 to TRBJ2-7; D is undetermined. The CDR3 totals 15 residues. Per the germline V gene, CDR1 is LGHDT and CDR2 is YNNKEL (reference sequence). DNA for the CDR3: TGTGCCAGCAGCCAAGATCAGGCCTCTTACTACGAGCGGTACTTC. Amino acids: CASSQDQASYYERYF.

Ten or more counts support this clonotype. This chain joins TRBV6-5 and TRBJ2-7; 10 bases line up with TRBD1. V lost 6 bases, J lost 2 bases, and 4 bases stayed unmatched. This CDR3 has 14 amino acids. Per germline, CDR1 MNHEY and CDR2 SVGAGI. For the CDR3, the DNA is TGTGCCAGCAGGAGGACAGGGGGTGCCTACGAGCAGTACTTC. This sequence encodes CASRRTGGAYEQYF.

This clonotype was seen only a few times. The V gene is TRBV5-4, the J gene TRBJ1-3; D ambiguous. Trimming cost V 6 bases and J 2 bases, with 9 bases left between them. CDR1 is SGHNT and CDR2 is YYREEE in the germline V gene (reference sequence). The CDR3 totals 13 residues. The CDR3 bases are TGTGCCAGCAAGTGGGCAGCTGGAAACACCATATATTTT. Its protein product is CASKWAAGNTIYF.

This clonotype was detected ten times or more. This sequence joins TRBV19 and TRBJ1-5; TRBD1 matches 7 bases. In germline, CDR1 is LNHDA, CDR2 SQIVND (reference sequence). V shed 10 bases and J 3 bases; nucleotides not matched to a gene: 15. The CDR3 sequence is 16 residues long. The CDR3 sequence is CATNELRQGYNQPQHF. Here the CDR3 DNA reads TGTGCCACCAACGAATTGAGACAGGGCTACAATCAGCCCCAGCATTTT.

The table lists this clonotype with many counts. The chain joins TRBV28 to TRBJ2-7, with D possibly matching TRBD1 (5 bases). The germline CDR1 and CDR2 sequences are MDHEN and SYDVKM. The CDR3 has 12 amino acids. V gave up 4 bases and J gave up 7 bases, with 11 bases separating them. CDR3 coding DNA: TGTGCCAGCAGTTGGCAGGGTCGGGAGCAGTACTTC. This gives the protein CASSWQGREQYF.

The chain links TRBV6-1 to TRBJ1-1; D remains unclear. V shed 6 bases and J shed 0 bases, with 11 bases lying between them. Germline V gives CDR1 MNHNS, CDR2 SASEGT. The CDR3 totals 14 residues. DNA of the CDR3: TGTGCCAGCAGGTCGACCGGTATGAACACTGAAGCTTTCTTT. Amino acid sequence: CASRSTGMNTEAFF.

CDR3 nucleotide sequence: TGTGCCGCCCTAGTTTACGAGCAGTACTTC. This codes for CAALVYEQYF. V and J are TRBV6-5 and TRBJ2-7, with no clear D. V was cut by 11 bases and J by 4 bases, with 9 bases left in between. Germline lookup yields CDR1 MNHEY and CDR2 SVGAGI. The CDR3 is 10 residues long.

The rearrangement links TRBV18 to TRBJ2-7; 9 nucleotides align to TRBD1. Germline CDR1 and CDR2: KGHSH and LQKENI. The CDR3 sequence is 15 residues long. With V trimmed by 3 bases and J by 6 bases, 9 bases remained unmatched. CDR3 amino acids: CASSPTPGTGSEQYF. In DNA form, the CDR3 reads TGTGCCAGCTCACCCACCCCCGGGACAGGGTCCGAGCAGTACTTC.

This clonotype came up many times. This chain uses TRBV20-1 with TRBJ2-7; 11 bases fit TRBD2. The germline V gene encodes CDR1 DFQATT and CDR2 SNEGSKA (reference sequence). V lost 5 bases and J lost 6; bases outside the gene matches: 9. The CDR3 has 14 residues. The CDR3 loop is CSAQPGLAVREQYF. CDR3 sequence (DNA): TGCAGTGCTCAACCGGGACTAGCGGTCCGCGAGCAGTACTTC.

This clonotype showed up many times. The chain employs TRBV4-1 and TRBJ2-5; D tentatively fits TRBD1 or TRBD2 (5 bases each). The germline V gene encodes CDR1 MGHRA and CDR2 YSYEKL. Trimming cost V 0 bases and J 5 bases, with 10 bases left between them. This CDR3 contains 14 residues. For the CDR3, the DNA is TGCGCCAGCAGCCAAGATCGAGGGGACGAGACCCAGTACTTC. It codes for CASSQDRGDETQYF.

This chain links TRBV30 with TRBJ2-7; 8 bases align to TRBD2. Losses at the gene ends were 3 bases for V and 3 bases for J; bases not matched to a gene: 7. CDR1 GTSNPN and CDR2 SVGIG come from the germline V gene (reference sequence). CDR3 length: 14 residues. CDR3 DNA: TGTGCCTGGAGGTCCGGGGGGGTCCGCTACGAGCAGTACTTC. As protein: CAWRSGGVRYEQYF.

In its sample, this clonotype was seen many times. The gene calls are TRBV6-1 and TRBJ1-5; D uncertain. Trimming removed 8 bases at V and 6 bases at J, with 2 bases between. Germline CDR1 is MNHNS and CDR2 is SASEGT. This CDR3 region has 9 residues. In DNA form, the CDR3 reads TGTGCCAGCGGTCAGCCCCAGCATTTT. Its protein product is CASGQPQHF.

This clonotype was observed a handful of times. J is TRBJ2-7 and V is TRBV12-3 or TRBV12-4; 9 nucleotides line up with TRBD1. The junction had 6 bases not matched to a gene; V was cut back by 6 bases and J by 0 bases. The CDR3 runs to 15 residues. The CDR3 DNA reads TGTGCCAGCAGACCTACAGGGGGCGGCTCCTACGAGCAGTACTTC. Its translation is CASRPTGGGSYEQYF.

In this sample, this clonotype turned up many times. The V and J genes are TRBV7-8 and TRBJ2-7, with 8 positions matching TRBD1. The CDR3 is 14 amino acids. The V gene end was trimmed by 4 bases and the J gene end by 0 bases; junction bases not matched to a gene: 2. Germline assignment: CDR1 SGHVS and CDR2 FQNEAQ. CDR3 sequence (DNA): TGTGCCAGCAGCTCGGGACAGGTCTCCTACGAGCAGTACTTC. Its protein product is CASSSGQVSYEQYF.

This clonotype showed up many times. This chain links TRBV30 with TRBJ2-7; the match to TRBD2 covers 10 bases. Germline CDR1 reads GTSNPN; CDR2 reads SVGIG (reference sequence). This CDR3 contains 14 residues. The trim removed 2 bases at V and 3 bases at J, leaving 4 bases unmatched. The CDR3 spells CAWSLAGDHYEQYF. The CDR3, as DNA: TGTGCCTGGAGTCTAGCGGGAGATCACTACGAGCAGTACTTC.

This clonotype was observed at least ten times. This chain connects TRBV10-3 to TRBJ1-1, with TRBD1 matching over 7 bases. The germline CDR1 and CDR2 sequences are ENHRY and SYGVKD. J lost 4 bases, V lost 6 bases, and 5 bases had no gene match. The CDR3 is 13 residues long. The CDR3 bases are TGTGCCATCAGACGGGACAGCGGCACTGAAGCTTTCTTT. Residues: CAIRRDSGTEAFF.